This TCR beta chain derives from a study of blood T cell dynamics during melanoma immunotherapy. The overall study: Standard first-line treatment here was pembrolizumab or nivolumab plus ipilimumab in metastatic melanoma. Findings and caveats of the study: The most clonal sorted CD8+ subset, immune-effector cells, was closest to cell-free DNA CDR3 sequences.

A word on this clone: Its antigen is not identified.

TCRdb's table, derived via immunoSEQ multiplex PCR, lists solely in-frame clones and lacks some. The repertoire holds nearly 3,500 clones, with 92% as singletons. V gave up 5 bases and J gave up 0 bases, with 8 bases separating them. Germline V gene sequence: CDR1 LNHDA, CDR2 SQIVND (reference sequence). The CDR3 is 13 residues long. Described time point: pre-treatment baseline. One draw preceded checkpoint blockade; another followed its first cycle at week 3. Patients with prior systemic cancer treatment, concomitant immunosuppressants, or other active malignancies were excluded. This receptor was taken from a human donor with melanoma. This sequence joins TRBV19 and TRBJ2-7; a possible D gene is TRBD2 (5 bases). The sequenced sample was effector memory CD8+ T cells from blood, obtained from a patient treated with checkpoint blockade. CDR3 nucleotide sequence: TGTGCCAGTAGTCCTACTAGCTCCTACGAGCAGTACTTC. As protein: CASSPTSSYEQYF. Together with reference TRBV19 and TRBJ2-7, the CDR3 gives the full variable domain: DGGITQSPKYLFRKEGQNVTLSCEQNLNHDAMYWYRQDPGQGLRLIYYSQIVNDFQKGDIAEGYSVSREKKESFPLTVTSAQKNPTAFYLCASSPTSSYEQYFGPGTRLTVT.